This T cell receptor beta chain was recorded in a study of technical replicates of blood from a handful of donors. Measured with immunoSEQ multiplex PCR; TCRdb has only the in-frame clones, and not every one. This table holds some 94,000 clones, about 96% found once. Germline V gene lookup returns CDR1 SGHRS and CDR2 YFSETQ. CDR3 length: 13 residues. The V end lost 5 bases, the J end lost 2 bases, and 10 bases lay between the germline ends. The chain couples TRBV5-1 to TRBJ2-5; the D gene is possibly TRBD2 (6 bases). The TCR was taken from a human donor in good health. Material for sequencing was T cells isolated from PBMCs. The CDR3 nucleotides read TGCGCCAGCAGGGGACTTGTACAAGAGACCCAGTACTTC. Translating it yields CASRGLVQETQYF.